These 18 T cell receptor beta chains were all obtained from the same sample, sequenced in a study of T cells after yellow fever vaccination. TCRdb fed the 5' RACE reads into MiXCR, producing one record per CDR3 protein. This sample carries 400,000 to 650,000 distinct CDR3 sequences, roughly a fifth of them seen once, and the ten largest clones take roughly 16%. The sequencing here drew on PBMCs, taken 20 to 25 days after the first yellow fever vaccination. The receptors originated from a man between 18 and 35 years old who received the YFV17D yellow fever vaccine.

The V gene is TRBV28, the J gene TRBJ2-7, with TRBD2 matching 12 bases. Germline V gene lookup returns CDR1 MDHEN and CDR2 SYDVKM. The ends lost 5 bases at V and 3 bases at J; junction bases unmatched: 11. The CDR3 extends over 17 amino acids. CDR3 region: CASSPPASGGASYEQYV. The CDR3 DNA is TGTGCCAGCAGTCCTCCCGCTAGCGGGGGGGCTAGCTACGAGCAGTACGTC.

This sequence joins TRBV7-3 and TRBJ2-2; D call uncertain. CDR1 and CDR2 (germline): SGHTA, FQGTGA. The ends were cut back, 8 bases at V and 0 bases at J, with 10 bases in the middle. The CDR3 loop spans 14 amino acids. This chain's CDR3 is CASSKGSNTGELFF. CDR3 nucleotides: TGTGCCAGCTCTAAGGGATCGAACACCGGGGAGCTGTTTTTT.

V and J are TRBV29-1 and TRBJ1-2; maybe TRBD1 (5 bases). Germline CDR1 is SQVTM and CDR2 is ANQGSEA. The CDR3 covers 11 residues. This chain's CDR3 is CLFGGSDGYTF. The CDR3 nucleotides read TGCCTTTTCGGGGGATCGGATGGCTACACCTTC. The full variable domain, completed using reference TRBV29-1 and TRBJ1-2, is SAVISQKPSRDICQRGTSLTIQCQVDSQVTMMFWYRQQPGQSLTLIATANQGSEATYESGFVIDKFPISRPNLTFSTLTVSNMSPEDSSIYLCLFGGSDGYTFGSGTRLTVV.

V usage is TRBV20-1 and J usage is TRBJ1-3; TRBD1 might be the D (5 bases). V lost 5 bases, J lost 1 base, and 12 bases lay in between. The CDR3 length is 14 residues. CDR1 and CDR2 from the germline V gene are DFQATT and SNEGSKA (reference sequence). The CDR3 protein is CSAFGGNSGNTIYF. As DNA, the CDR3 is TGCAGTGCTTTCGGGGGGAATTCTGGAAACACCATATATTTT.

This chain links TRBV5-1 with TRBJ2-7, with 12 nucleotides matching TRBD1. The V and J ends lost 5 bases and 4 bases, in that order; junction bases with no gene match: 7. There are 15 residues in the CDR3. Germline CDR1 and CDR2: SGHRS and YFSETQ. For the CDR3, the DNA is TGCGCCAGCAGACCCGGGGGACAGGGGGCTTACGAGCAGTACTTC. Its protein product is CASRPGGQGAYEQYF. The variable domain in full, completed from reference TRBV5-1 and TRBJ2-7, reads KAGVTQTPRYLIKTRGQQVTLSCSPISGHRSVSWYQQTPGQGLQFLFEYFSETQRNKGNFPGRFSGRQFSNSRSEMNVSTLELGDSALYLCASRPGGQGAYEQYFGPGTRLTVT.

This clonotype was seen a few times. The chain combines TRBV7-2 with TRBJ2-7; possible D gene TRBD2, 5 bases. Germline V gives CDR1 SGHTA, CDR2 FQGNSA. Deletions cut 3 bases from V and 5 bases from J, with 11 bases between. The CDR3 is made up of 13 amino acids. This CDR3 reads CASSLREPDEQYV. CDR3 DNA sequence: TGTGCCAGCAGCTTGAGGGAGCCCGACGAGCAGTACGTC.

The table lists this clonotype with a few counts. The chain joins TRBV5-4 to TRBJ2-2; D uncertain. Germline CDR1 reads SGHNT; CDR2 reads YYREEE (reference sequence). V shed 4 bases and J shed 3 bases, with 7 bases lying between them. The CDR3 is 13 residues long. The CDR3 DNA reads as TGTGCCAGCAGCGTTGGCGACACCGGGGAGCTGTTTTTT. Protein: CASSVGDTGELFF.

This clonotype was seen more than once but under ten times. The chain joins TRBV24-1 to TRBJ2-2, with no clear D. Between the trimmed V and J ends, which lost 5 bases and 3 bases, there was a span of 15 bases. This CDR3 comprises 16 residues. Germline loops: CDR1 KGHDR, CDR2 SFDVKD. The DNA for the CDR3 is TGTGCCACCAGTGTACGCCGAGGACCGTACACCGGGGAGCTGTTTTTT. Translation gives CATSVRRGPYTGELFF.

CDR3 sequence (DNA): TGCAGCGTTGAACCGCGATCGGGGGGCAGCTCCTATAATTCACCCCTCCACTTT. Protein sequence: CSVEPRSGGSSYNSPLHF. V gene TRBV29-1 combines with J gene TRBJ1-6; tentative D call: TRBD1 (6 bases). V was shortened by 2 bases and J by 0 bases, with 17 bases between the two germline ends. The CDR3 extends over 18 amino acids. In germline, CDR1 is SQVTM, CDR2 ANQGSEA.

CDR3 sequence: CASSLRGGPAREAFF. The DNA of the CDR3 is TGTGCCAGCAGTTTAAGAGGGGGCCCAGCCCGAGAAGCTTTCTTT. The chain couples TRBV28 to TRBJ1-1; TRBD1 matches 7 bases. Germline V gene sequence: CDR1 MDHEN, CDR2 SYDVKM. This CDR3 has 15 residues. Unmatched junction bases numbered 11, after V lost 2 bases and J lost 8 bases.

This chain uses TRBV10-3 with TRBJ2-7; 7 bases fit TRBD1. After removal of 5 bases from V and 10 bases from J, the junction contained 17 bases not matched to a gene. CDR1 and CDR2 (germline): ENHRY, SYGVKD. The CDR3 length is 15 residues. CDR3 sequence (DNA): TGTGCCATCAGTTACGCCTTACTAGACAGGGCGGAACAGTACTTC. Translation gives CAISYALLDRAEQYF.

The chain has TRBV5-1 and TRBJ2-7, with D perhaps matching TRBD1 (7 bases). V lost 0 bases to trimming and J lost 2 bases, with 12 bases between them. Germline V gene lookup returns CDR1 SGHRS and CDR2 YFSETQ. This CDR3 is built from 15 residues. CDR3 in DNA: TGCGCCAGCAGCTTGGGACAGGGACTTGCCTACGAGCAGTACTTC. Translating it yields CASSLGQGLAYEQYF.

The genes are TRBV6-1 and TRBJ1-3; no reliable D call. V was pared by 7 bases and J by 2 bases, with 9 bases between. The germline CDR1 and CDR2 sequences are MNHNS and SASEGT. This CDR3 spans 13 amino acids. The chain's CDR3 is CASKRAAGNTIYF. The DNA of the CDR3 is TGTGCCAGCAAAAGGGCGGCTGGAAACACCATATATTTT.

This clonotype was seen only a few times. This chain uses TRBV29-1 with TRBJ2-1, with TRBD1 identical over 10 bases. Per germline, CDR1 SQVTM and CDR2 ANQGSEA. This CDR3 has 13 amino acids. The junction had 5 bases not matched to a gene; V was cut back by 8 bases and J by 4 bases. The CDR3 region is CSLLGQGYNEQFF. The CDR3 DNA reads TGCAGCCTTTTGGGACAGGGGTACAATGAGCAGTTCTTC.

This clonotype was picked up many times. The chain is built from TRBV19 and TRBJ2-7; perhaps TRBD1 as D (5 bases). V lost 4 bases and J lost 1, with 11 bases in between. This CDR3 is 14 amino acids long. Germline lookup yields CDR1 LNHDA and CDR2 SQIVND (reference sequence). In nucleotides, the CDR3 is TGTGCCAGTAGTACACAGGACGCTTCCTACGAGCAGTACTTC. Encoded protein: CASSTQDASYEQYF.

The rearrangement joins TRBV18 to TRBJ2-1; D unclear. CDR1 KGHSH and CDR2 LQKENI come from the germline V gene. The V end lost 3 bases, the J end lost 7 bases, and 13 bases lay between the germline ends. The CDR3 has 14 amino acids. The CDR3 DNA reads TGTGCCAGCTCACCCGCGGACCTTATGAATGAGCAGTTCTTC. This encodes CASSPADLMNEQFF.

This clonotype was seen only a few times. The chain employs TRBV7-2 and TRBJ2-2; TRBD2 agrees at 9 bases. This CDR3 is built from 17 residues. Trimming removed 5 bases from V and 3 bases from J; junction bases left unmatched: 10. Germline CDR1 is SGHTA and CDR2 is FQGNSA. CDR3 sequence reads: CASSQRLSGGYTGELFF. CDR3 nucleotide sequence: TGTGCCAGCAGCCAACGACTAAGCGGGGGGTACACCGGGGAGCTGTTTTTT.

In this sample, this clonotype turned up a few times. The chain is built from TRBV5-1 and TRBJ1-2; D not resolved. Trimming pared 0 bases from V and 4 bases from J, leaving 10 bases between. CDR1 SGHRS and CDR2 YFSETQ come from the germline V gene. This CDR3 comprises 14 residues. This chain's CDR3 is CASSLAPSSYGYTF. In nucleotides, the CDR3 is TGCGCCAGCAGCTTGGCCCCATCCAGCTATGGCTACACCTTC.